These 18 T cell receptor beta chains originate from one sample sequenced in a study of shared clonotypes between healthy human individuals (dated by TCRdb to 2018 to 2021). Library preparation employed the immunoSEQ multiplex PCR assay. TCRdb's version of the immuneACCESS table is confined to in-frame rearrangements and falls short of the full clone set. An unresolved V gene accounts for under half of the shortfall where checked; the remainder is of unknown origin. This sample lists roughly 380,000 clones; 95% to 97% were detected once. The ten largest clones take up less than 0.35% of the sample. The sample consisted of memory CD8+ T cells sorted from blood. Read against the paper, the sample's cell subset or site label means: CD45RO+ cells pooled with CCR7-negative TemRA cells. Every receptor here comes from a man aged 30-40 years in good health.

The CDR3 reads CSVAGTSGRSSYNEQFF. In nucleotides, the CDR3 is TGCAGCGTTGCCGGGACTAGCGGACGGAGCTCCTACAATGAGCAGTTCTTC. The rearrangement uses TRBV29-1 and TRBJ2-1, with 11 nucleotides matching TRBD2. Germline-derived CDR1 and CDR2 are SQVTM and ANQGSEA. This CDR3 region has 17 residues. Trimming took 4 bases from V and 0 from J; bases not matched to a gene: 8.

Worth noting for this clone: Distinct nucleotide sequences in the sample also encode this CDR3. V gene TRBV20-1 combines with J gene TRBJ2-7; weak D call: TRBD2 (5 bases). Germline values: CDR1 DFQATT, CDR2 SNEGSKA (reference sequence). The CDR3 is 11 residues long. Trimming left V 1 base short and J 6 bases short, with 7 bases between. CDR3: CSARVATEQYF. Written as DNA, the CDR3 is TGCAGTGCTAGAGTAGCGACCGAGCAGTACTTC.

This chain links TRBV7-9 with TRBJ2-3; 9 bases are a match to TRBD1. The CDR3 runs 15 residues. CDR1 SEHNR and CDR2 FQNEAQ come from the germline V gene (reference sequence). The ends lost 1 base at V and 3 bases at J; junction bases unmatched: 2. The CDR3 is CASSLGDRETDTQYF. The CDR3 nucleotides read TGTGCCAGCAGCTTAGGGGACAGGGAGACAGATACGCAGTATTTT. The full variable domain, its missing parts supplied by reference TRBV7-9 and TRBJ2-3, is DTGVSQNPRHKITKRGQNVTFRCDPISEHNRLYWYRQTLGQGPEFLTYFQNEAQLEKSRLLSDRFSAERPKGSFSTLEIQRTEQGDSAMYLCASSLGDRETDTQYFGPGTRLTVL.

This rearrangement joins TRBV10-3 to TRBJ2-3, with D perhaps matching TRBD1 (5 bases). CDR1 and CDR2 (germline): ENHRY, SYGVKD. The V end lost 2 bases, the J end lost 9 bases, and 15 bases lay between the germline ends. The CDR3 is 14 amino acids. The CDR3, as DNA: TGTGCCATCAGTGAGAGCTTCAGGGCCAGGACGCAGTATTTT. It encodes CAISESFRARTQYF.

The CDR3 nucleotides read TGCGCCAGCAGCGTGACTAGCGGGAGTGGGTACGAGCAGTACTTC. Translation: CASSVTSGSGYEQYF. This chain joins TRBV5-1 and TRBJ2-7, with TRBD2 identical over 12 bases. Germline loops: CDR1 SGHRS, CDR2 YFSETQ. V was pared by 4 bases and J by 4 bases, with 6 bases of the junction left unmatched. CDR3 size: 15 residues.

The table lists this clone with a count of one. The rearrangement links TRBV28 to TRBJ2-3; TRBD2 agrees at 9 bases. Per the germline V gene, CDR1 is MDHEN and CDR2 is SYDVKM. With 4 bases clipped from V and 0 bases from J, the junction kept 8 bases outside the gene matches. The CDR3 has 17 amino acids. The CDR3 coding sequence is TGTGCCAGCAGTTCCGCTAGCGGGGTCCCTAGCACAGATACGCAGTATTTT. This codes for CASSSASGVPSTDTQYF.

The V and J genes are TRBV29-1 and TRBJ1-4, with no clear D. The CDR3 has 15 residues. The germline gives CDR1 SQVTM, CDR2 ANQGSEA. V was shortened by 0 bases and J by 7 bases, with 15 bases between the two germline ends. For the CDR3, the DNA is TGCAGCGTTGAAGACGGGTTGGGAGCAACTGAAAAACTGTTTTTT. It translates to CSVEDGLGATEKLFF.

J is TRBJ2-7 and V is TRBV5-5; 8 bases are a match to TRBD2. The germline V gene encodes CDR1 SGHKS and CDR2 YYEKEE (reference sequence). J was trimmed by 5 bases and V by 4 bases; bases with no gene match: 20. The CDR3 runs 18 residues. CDR3 loop: CASSTNPGLGSIAHEQYF. CDR3 nucleotide sequence: TGTGCCAGCAGCACAAATCCGGGACTAGGCTCGATAGCTCACGAGCAGTACTTC.

The rearrangement links TRBV19 to TRBJ1-4; D might be TRBD1 (5 bases). Trimming removed 5 bases at V and 7 bases at J, with 14 bases between. The CDR3 covers 14 residues. Per germline, CDR1 LNHDA and CDR2 SQIVND (reference sequence). CDR3 sequence reads: CASSPSGLSEKLFF. CDR3 DNA: TGTGCCAGTAGTCCATCGGGACTCAGTGAAAAACTGTTTTTT. Full variable domain (rest looked up from reference TRBV19 and TRBJ1-4): DGGITQSPKYLFRKEGQNVTLSCEQNLNHDAMYWYRQDPGQGLRLIYYSQIVNDFQKGDIAEGYSVSREKKESFPLTVTSAQKNPTAFYLCASSPSGLSEKLFFGSGTQLSVL.

The gene calls are TRBV28 and TRBJ1-4; 11 nucleotides match TRBD1. The CDR3 length is 12 residues. In germline, CDR1 is MDHEN, CDR2 SYDVKM. With 6 bases clipped from V and 11 bases from J, the junction kept 2 bases outside the gene matches. The chain's CDR3 is CASRDRGLKLFF. The DNA for the CDR3 is TGTGCCAGCAGGGACAGGGGGCTTAAACTGTTTTTT.

This chain links TRBV27 with TRBJ1-1; D gene ambiguous. From germline, CDR1 is MNHEY and CDR2 SMNVEV (reference sequence). The germline V and J ends were trimmed by 2 bases and 1 base, with 5 bases remaining between them. The CDR3 covers 13 residues. The CDR3, as DNA: TGTGCCAGCAGTTTACTGGCGAACACTGAAGCTTTCTTT. Residues: CASSLLANTEAFF.

The CDR3 sequence is CAWSGPGQGGNNEQFF. The CDR3 coding sequence is TGTGCCTGGAGTGGACCGGGACAGGGCGGCAACAATGAGCAGTTCTTC. The chain carries TRBV30 and TRBJ2-1; 9 positions agree with TRBD1. V shed 1 base, J shed 5 bases, and the junction held 9 bases outside the gene matches. Per the germline V gene, CDR1 is GTSNPN and CDR2 is SVGIG (reference sequence). The CDR3 has 16 amino acids.

The sample holds one count of this clone. The CDR3 region is CASKNFYNEQFF. The CDR3 DNA sequence: TGTGCCAGCAAGAATTTCTACAATGAGCAGTTCTTC. This chain uses TRBV27 with TRBJ2-1; D not certain. Germline V gene sequence: CDR1 MNHEY, CDR2 SMNVEV (reference sequence). Trimming left V 7 bases short and J 3 bases short, with 7 bases between. The CDR3 length is 12 residues.

J is TRBJ2-3 and V is TRBV30; 12 nucleotides match TRBD2. Germline V gene data show CDR1 as GTSNPN and CDR2 as SVGIG (reference sequence). The CDR3 is 18 amino acids. Trimming removed 0 bases from V and 0 bases from J; junction bases left unmatched: 7. CDR3 sequence reads: CAWSVPGLAGSSTDTQYF. Written as DNA, the CDR3 is TGTGCCTGGAGTGTACCGGGACTAGCGGGCTCTAGCACAGATACGCAGTATTTT.

The chain links TRBV11-2 to TRBJ2-1; maybe TRBD2 (7 bases). Trimming removed 6 bases at V and 4 bases at J, with 13 bases between. The CDR3 is 14 amino acids. CDR1 and CDR2 (germline): SGHAT, FQNNGV. The CDR3 DNA reads as TGTGCCAGCAGGGGGGGGCTGGAGTACAATGAGCAGTTCTTC. Protein: CASRGGLEYNEQFF. The full variable domain, completed using reference TRBV11-2 and TRBJ2-1, is EAGVAQSPRYKIIEKRQSVAFWCNPISGHATLYWYQQILGQGPKLLIQFQNNGVVDDSQLPKDRFSAERLKGVDSTLKIQPAKLEDSAVYLCASRGGLEYNEQFFGPGTRLTVL.

The genes are TRBV4-1 and TRBJ1-2, with 7 nucleotides matching TRBD1. The CDR3 sequence is 14 residues long. V lost 0 bases and J lost 8; bases outside the gene matches: 6. The V gene's germline CDR1 is MGHRA and CDR2 YSYEKL. CDR3 loop: CASSQDRDSRGYTF. DNA of the CDR3: TGCGCCAGCAGCCAAGATAGGGACAGTAGGGGCTACACCTTC.

This sequence joins TRBV6-6 and TRBJ1-5; 10 positions agree with TRBD1. Trimming removed 7 bases from V and 5 bases from J; junction bases left unmatched: 5. Germline V gives CDR1 MNHNY, CDR2 SVGAGI (reference sequence). The CDR3 has 14 amino acids. DNA of the CDR3: TGTGCCAGCACGGGACAGGGGAGGGATCAGCCCCAGCATTTT. Residues: CASTGQGRDQPQHF.

The rearrangement links TRBV5-1 to TRBJ2-6; 7 bases align to TRBD1. This CDR3 contains 16 residues. In germline, CDR1 is SGHRS, CDR2 YFSETQ. V shed 2 bases, J shed 0 bases, and the junction held 2 bases outside the gene matches. Written as DNA, the CDR3 is TGCGCCAGCAGCTTACAGGGGAGCTCTGGGGCCAACGTCCTGACTTTC. Translation: CASSLQGSSGANVLTF.